One T cell receptor beta chain is described in this entry. Its antigen remains unidentified. The sample originates from a study of shared clonotypes between healthy human individuals. Study results and limitations: Shared clonotypes across all four donors exceeded non-shared ones in generation probability.

Cells designated naive CD8 were CD45RO-negative and were positively selected for CCR7, with terminally differentiated effector memory CD45RA+ cells excluded. Assay used: immunoSEQ multiplex PCR; TCRdb lists only in-frame clones, some missing. Of 2 million or so clones detected, about 95% appear once; the ten largest clones hold about 1.1%. Source material: naive CD8+ T cells sorted from blood. The receptor comes from a man younger than 30 in good health.

CDR3 sequence: CASIETLNYGYTF. CDR3 bases: TGTGCCAGCATAGAAACGCTAAACTATGGCTACACCTTC. The genes are TRBV2 and TRBJ1-2; no reliable D call. The CDR3 spans 13 residues. The V end was cut by 7 bases, the J end by 2 bases, with 11 bases between. Per the germline V gene, CDR1 is SNHLY and CDR2 is FYNNEI.